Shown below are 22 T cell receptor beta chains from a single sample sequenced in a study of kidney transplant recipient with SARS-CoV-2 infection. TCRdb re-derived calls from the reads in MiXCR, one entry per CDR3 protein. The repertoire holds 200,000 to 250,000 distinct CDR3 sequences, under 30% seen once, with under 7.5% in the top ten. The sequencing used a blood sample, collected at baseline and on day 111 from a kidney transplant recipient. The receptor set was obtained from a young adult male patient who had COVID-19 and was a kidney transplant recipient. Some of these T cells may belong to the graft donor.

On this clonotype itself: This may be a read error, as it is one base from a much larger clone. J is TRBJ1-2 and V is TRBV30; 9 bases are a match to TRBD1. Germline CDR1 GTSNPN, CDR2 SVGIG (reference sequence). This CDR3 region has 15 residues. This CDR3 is CARSPDRGLIYGYTF. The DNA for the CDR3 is TGTGCCCGGAGTCCTGACAGGGGGTTAATCTATGGCTACACCTTC.

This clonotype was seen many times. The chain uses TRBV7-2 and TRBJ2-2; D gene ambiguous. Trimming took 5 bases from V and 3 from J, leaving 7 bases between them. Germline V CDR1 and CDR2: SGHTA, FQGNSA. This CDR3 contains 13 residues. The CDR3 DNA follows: TGTGCCAGCAGCGTTGGTTACACCGGGGAGCTGTTTTTT. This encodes CASSVGYTGELFF.

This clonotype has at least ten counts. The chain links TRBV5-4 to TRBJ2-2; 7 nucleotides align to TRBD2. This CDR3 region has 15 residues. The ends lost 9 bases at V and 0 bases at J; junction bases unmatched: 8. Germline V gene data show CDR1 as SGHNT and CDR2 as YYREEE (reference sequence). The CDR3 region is CATLSGLPNTGELFF. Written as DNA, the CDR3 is TGTGCCACCCTTAGCGGGCTTCCGAACACCGGGGAGCTGTTTTTT.

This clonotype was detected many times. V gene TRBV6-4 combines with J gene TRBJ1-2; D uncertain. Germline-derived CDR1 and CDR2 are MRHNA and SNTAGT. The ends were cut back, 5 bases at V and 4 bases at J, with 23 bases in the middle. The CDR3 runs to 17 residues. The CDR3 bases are TGTGCCAGCAGTATCGAAACCTCACACGGAAAGACCTATGGCTACACCTTC. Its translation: CASSIETSHGKTYGYTF.

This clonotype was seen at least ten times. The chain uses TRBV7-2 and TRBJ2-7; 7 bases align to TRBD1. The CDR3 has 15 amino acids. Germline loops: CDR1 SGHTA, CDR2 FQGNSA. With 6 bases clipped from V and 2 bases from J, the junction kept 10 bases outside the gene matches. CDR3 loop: CASRGQRDRPYEQYF. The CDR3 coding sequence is TGTGCCAGCAGGGGGCAGAGGGACAGACCCTACGAGCAGTACTTC.

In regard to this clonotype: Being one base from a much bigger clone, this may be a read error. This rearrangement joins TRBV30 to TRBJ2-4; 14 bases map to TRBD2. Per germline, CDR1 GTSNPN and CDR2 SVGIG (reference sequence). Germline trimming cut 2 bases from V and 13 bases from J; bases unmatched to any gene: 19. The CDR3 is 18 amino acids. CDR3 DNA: TGTGCCTGGAGTTCATTATCCGGGACTAGCGGGAGAGGGTCGGAGCAGTACTTC. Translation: CAWSSLSGTSGRGSEQYF.

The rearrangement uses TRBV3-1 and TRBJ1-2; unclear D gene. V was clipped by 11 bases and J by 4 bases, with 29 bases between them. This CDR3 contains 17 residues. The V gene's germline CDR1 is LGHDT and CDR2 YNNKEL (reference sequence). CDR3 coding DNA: TGTGCCGGCGGCGGTGGCTCCACCCTTCGAAAGACCTATGGCTACACCTTC. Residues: CAGGGGSTLRKTYGYTF.

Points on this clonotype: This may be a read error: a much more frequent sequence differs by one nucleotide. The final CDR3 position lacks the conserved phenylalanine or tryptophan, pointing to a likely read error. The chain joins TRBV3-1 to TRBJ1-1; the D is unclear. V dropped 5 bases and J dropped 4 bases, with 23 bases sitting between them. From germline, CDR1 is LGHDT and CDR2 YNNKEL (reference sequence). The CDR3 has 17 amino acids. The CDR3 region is CASSGLVPISIRTEAFY. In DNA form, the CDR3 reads TGTGCCAGCAGCGGGCTCGTTCCCATTTCAATTCGCACTGAAGCTTTCTAT.

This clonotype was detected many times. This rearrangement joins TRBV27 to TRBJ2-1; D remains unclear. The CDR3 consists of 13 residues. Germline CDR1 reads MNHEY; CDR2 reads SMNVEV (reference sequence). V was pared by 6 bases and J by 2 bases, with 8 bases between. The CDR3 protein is CASSDFAYNEQFF. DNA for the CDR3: TGTGCCAGCAGCGACTTTGCCTACAATGAGCAGTTCTTC.

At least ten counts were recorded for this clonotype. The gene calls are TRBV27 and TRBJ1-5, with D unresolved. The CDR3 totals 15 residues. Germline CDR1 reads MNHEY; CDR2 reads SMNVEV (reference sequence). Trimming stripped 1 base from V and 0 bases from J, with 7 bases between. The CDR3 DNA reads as TGTGCCAGCAGTTTATTGGGGAATAGCAATCAGCCCCAGCATTTT. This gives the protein CASSLLGNSNQPQHF.

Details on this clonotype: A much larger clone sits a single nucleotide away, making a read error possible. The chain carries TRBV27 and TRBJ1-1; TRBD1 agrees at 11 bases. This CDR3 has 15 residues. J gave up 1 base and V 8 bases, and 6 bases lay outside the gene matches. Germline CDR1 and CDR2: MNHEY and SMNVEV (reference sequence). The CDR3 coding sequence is TGTGCCAGCGGTCAGGACAGGGGGCAGAACACTGAAGCTTTCTTT. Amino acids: CASGQDRGQNTEAFF.

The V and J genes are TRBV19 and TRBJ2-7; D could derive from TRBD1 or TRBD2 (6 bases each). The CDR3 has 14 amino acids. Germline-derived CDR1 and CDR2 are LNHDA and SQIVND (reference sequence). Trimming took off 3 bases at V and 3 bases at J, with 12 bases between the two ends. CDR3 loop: CASSMTGLYYEQYF. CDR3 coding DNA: TGTGCCAGTAGTATGACAGGACTATACTACGAGCAGTACTTC.

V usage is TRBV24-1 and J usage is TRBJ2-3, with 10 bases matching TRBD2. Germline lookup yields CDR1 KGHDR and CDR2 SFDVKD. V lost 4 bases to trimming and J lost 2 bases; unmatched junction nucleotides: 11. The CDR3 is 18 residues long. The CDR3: CATSDSPGLAETTDTQYF. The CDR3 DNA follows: TGTGCCACCAGTGACTCTCCTGGACTAGCGGAGACCACAGATACGCAGTATTTT.

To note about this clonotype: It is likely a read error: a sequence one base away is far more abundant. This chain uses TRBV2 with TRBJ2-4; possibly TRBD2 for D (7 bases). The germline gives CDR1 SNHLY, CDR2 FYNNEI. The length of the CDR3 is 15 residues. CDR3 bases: TGTGCCAGCAGCCCTGCGGGGGCCAGGTACAATGAGCGGTTCTTC. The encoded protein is CASSPAGARYNERFF.

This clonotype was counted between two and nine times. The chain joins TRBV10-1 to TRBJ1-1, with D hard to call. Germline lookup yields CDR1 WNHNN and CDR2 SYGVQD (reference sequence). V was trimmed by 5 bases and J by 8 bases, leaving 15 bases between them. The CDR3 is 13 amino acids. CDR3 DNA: TGCGCCAGCAGTCCCCGGCCGGGAGGGGAAGCTTTCTTT. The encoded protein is CASSPRPGGEAFF.

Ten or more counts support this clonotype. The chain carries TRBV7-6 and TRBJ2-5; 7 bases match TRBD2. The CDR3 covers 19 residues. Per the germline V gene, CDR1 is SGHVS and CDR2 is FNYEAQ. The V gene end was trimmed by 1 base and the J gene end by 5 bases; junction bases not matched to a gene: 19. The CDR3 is CASSLDSGRAFAGLETQYF. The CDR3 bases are TGTGCCAGCAGCTTAGATTCAGGGAGGGCATTCGCCGGACTGGAGACCCAGTACTTC.

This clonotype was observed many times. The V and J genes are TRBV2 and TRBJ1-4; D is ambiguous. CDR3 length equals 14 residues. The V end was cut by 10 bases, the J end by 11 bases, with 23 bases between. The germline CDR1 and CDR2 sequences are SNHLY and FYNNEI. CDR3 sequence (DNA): TGTGCCACCCGGCAGGCTCCGGTAATGTGGAAACTGTTTTTT. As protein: CATRQAPVMWKLFF.

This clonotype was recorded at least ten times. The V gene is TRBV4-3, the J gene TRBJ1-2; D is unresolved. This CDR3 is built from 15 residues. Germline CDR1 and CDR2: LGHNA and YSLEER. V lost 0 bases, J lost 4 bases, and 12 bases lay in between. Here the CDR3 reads CASSQDAAEAYGYTF. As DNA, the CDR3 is TGCGCCAGCAGCCAAGATGCGGCGGAGGCCTATGGCTACACCTTC.

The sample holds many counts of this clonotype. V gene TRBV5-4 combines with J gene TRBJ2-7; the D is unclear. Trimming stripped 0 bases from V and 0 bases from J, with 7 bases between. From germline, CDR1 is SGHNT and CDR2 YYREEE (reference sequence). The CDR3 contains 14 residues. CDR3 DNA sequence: TGTGCCAGCAGCTTGGGTGGCGACTCCTACGAGCAGTACTTC. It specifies CASSLGGDSYEQYF.

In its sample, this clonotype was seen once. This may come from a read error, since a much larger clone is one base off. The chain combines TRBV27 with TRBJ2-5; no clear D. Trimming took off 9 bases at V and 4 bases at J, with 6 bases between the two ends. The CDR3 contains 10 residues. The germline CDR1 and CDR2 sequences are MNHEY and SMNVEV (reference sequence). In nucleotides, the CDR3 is TGTGCCAGACAACGAGAGACCCAGTACTTC. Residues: CARQRETQYF.

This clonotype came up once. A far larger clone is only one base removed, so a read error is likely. The CDR3 spells CASSAKTSSGRGADTQYF. CDR3 coding DNA: TGTGCCAGCAGCGCGAAGACTAGCAGTGGTCGGGGAGCAGATACGCAGTATTTT. The chain couples TRBV5-7 to TRBJ2-3; 7 bases match TRBD2. TRBV5-7 is flagged as an ORF with uncertain function. V gave up 4 bases and J gave up 4 bases; unmatched junction bases: 18. This CDR3 has 18 residues.

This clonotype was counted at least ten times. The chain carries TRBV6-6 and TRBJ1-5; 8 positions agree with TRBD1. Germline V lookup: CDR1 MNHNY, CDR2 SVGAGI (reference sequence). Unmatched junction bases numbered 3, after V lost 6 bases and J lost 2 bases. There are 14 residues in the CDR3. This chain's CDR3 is CASRQGARNQPQHF. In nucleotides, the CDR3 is TGTGCCAGCAGGCAGGGGGCACGCAATCAGCCCCAGCATTTT.